The T cell receptor beta chain described here comes from a study of blood T cell repertoires in COVID-19. At the level of the study: From the United States, Italy and Spain came samples of acute and convalescent COVID-19. The cDNA or gDNA used as material had been derived from T cells, B-cell-depleted T cells, or PBMCs.

Methods used by the authors: Estimation of nucleated cell counts relied on the amplification of reference gene primers. Sequenced by immunoSEQ multiplex PCR; TCRdb stores in-frame clones only, minus some. V and J calls plus clone size are reproduced from that table; the DNA served to infer D and trimming. In the table there are almost 20,000 clones, about four fifths of which are singletons. This clone was seen ten or more times. The clonotype originates from a man aged 80 or over with acute or convalescent COVID-19. What was sequenced was peripheral blood.

The CDR3 nucleotides read TGCGCCAGCAGCCAAGAGGGAAACTACCGCGGGGAGACCCAGTACTTC. Protein product: CASSQEGNYRGETQYF. This rearrangement joins TRBV4-1 to TRBJ2-5, with D perhaps TRBD2 (5 bases). This CDR3 is built from 16 residues. Trimming removed 0 bases from V and 5 bases from J, with 16 bases in between. Germline V gene lookup returns CDR1 MGHRA and CDR2 YSYEKL.